The next 8 T cell receptor beta chains were all read from a single sample in a study of blood T cell repertoires in COVID-19. The data were produced by immunoSEQ multiplex PCR, yet TCRdb's version contains in-frame clones alone and is incomplete. Found here are some 350,000 clones, around nine tenths of them singletons; the top ten hold 3%. Sequenced input: peripheral blood. The receptors come from a human donor in a cohort sampled during active COVID-19.

The chain links TRBV12-3 or TRBV12-4 to TRBJ1-1; TRBD1 is a possible D gene (5 bases). The CDR3 runs to 12 residues. Trimming shortened V by 1 base and J by 8 bases, and 8 bases separated the two germline ends. DNA for the CDR3: TGTGCCAGCAGTTTAGGGGGGGTAGAAGCTTTCTTT. Translation gives CASSLGGVEAFF.

The J gene is TRBJ2-3, the V gene TRBV19, with 7 bases fitting TRBD1. The ends lost 7 bases at V and 1 base at J; junction bases unmatched: 2. CDR1 is LNHDA and CDR2 is SQIVND in the germline V gene (reference sequence). This CDR3 is built from 13 residues. For the CDR3, the DNA is TGTGCCAGTACAGGACAGGGCACAGATACGCAGTATTTT. Residues: CASTGQGTDTQYF.

V is TRBV28 and J is TRBJ2-7; D possibly corresponds to TRBD1 (7 bases). There are 16 residues in the CDR3. Trimming shortened V by 5 bases and J by 2 bases, and 19 bases separated the two germline ends. Germline CDR1 and CDR2: MDHEN and SYDVKM. DNA for the CDR3: TGTGCCAGCAGTCGGGGGCGGACAGGAATAACCTACGAGCAGTACTTC. Translation: CASSRGRTGITYEQYF.

V usage is TRBV5-1 and J usage is TRBJ1-6; 7 nucleotides line up with TRBD1. The CDR3 covers 14 residues. The V segment lost 7 bases and the J segment 9 bases; nucleotides outside the gene matches: 10. The V gene's germline CDR1 is SGHRS and CDR2 YFSETQ. The CDR3: CASAPGTEFSPLHF. DNA for the CDR3: TGCGCCAGCGCCCCCGGGACAGAGTTTTCACCCCTCCACTTT.

The chain couples TRBV2 to TRBJ2-1; tentatively, D is TRBD2 (5 bases). From germline, CDR1 is SNHLY and CDR2 FYNNEI. Trimming removed 5 bases at V and 0 bases at J, with 11 bases between. The CDR3 spans 15 residues. This chain's CDR3 is CASSRFGGSYNEQFF. For the CDR3, the DNA is TGTGCCAGCAGTAGGTTCGGAGGCTCCTACAATGAGCAGTTCTTC.

The V gene is TRBV27, the J gene TRBJ2-3, with a tentative D call TRBD2 (6 bases). The length of the CDR3 is 19 residues. The germline V gene encodes CDR1 MNHEY and CDR2 SMNVEV (reference sequence). V lost 5 bases and J lost 3, with 27 bases in between. The CDR3, as DNA: TGTGCCAGCAGTCCTTACCGGAATGTTATCGGGGGTGTGACAGATACGCAGTATTTT. Its protein product is CASSPYRNVIGGVTDTQYF.

This clone occurred a few times. The V and J genes are TRBV2 and TRBJ2-1; 9 bases are a match to TRBD2. Per the germline V gene, CDR1 is SNHLY and CDR2 is FYNNEI. The trim removed 10 bases at V and 10 bases at J, leaving 11 bases unmatched. The length of the CDR3 is 13 residues. The CDR3 sequence: CATGGLAMGEQFF. In DNA, the CDR3 is TGTGCCACCGGGGGACTAGCCATGGGGGAGCAGTTCTTC.

This chain uses TRBV30 with TRBJ1-4; 7 bases align to TRBD1. The CDR3 is 15 residues long. The ends lost 2 bases at V and 0 bases at J; junction bases unmatched: 3. The germline CDR1 and CDR2 sequences are GTSNPN and SVGIG (reference sequence). CDR3 protein: CAWSPGTATNEKLFF. CDR3 bases: TGTGCCTGGAGTCCGGGGACAGCAACTAATGAAAAACTGTTTTTT.